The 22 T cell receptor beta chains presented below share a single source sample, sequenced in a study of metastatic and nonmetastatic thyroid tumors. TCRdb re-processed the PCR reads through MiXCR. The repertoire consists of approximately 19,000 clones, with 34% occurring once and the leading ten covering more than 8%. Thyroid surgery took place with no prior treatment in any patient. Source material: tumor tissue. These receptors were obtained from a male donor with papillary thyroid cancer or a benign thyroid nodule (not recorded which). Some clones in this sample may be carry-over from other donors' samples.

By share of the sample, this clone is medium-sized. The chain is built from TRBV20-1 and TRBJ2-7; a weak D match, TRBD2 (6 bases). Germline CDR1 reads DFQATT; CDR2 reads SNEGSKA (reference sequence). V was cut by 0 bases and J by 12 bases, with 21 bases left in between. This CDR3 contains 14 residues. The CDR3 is CSARDKASGSLVYF. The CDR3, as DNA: TGCAGTGCTAGAGATAAAGCGAGCGGGTCCTTGGTGTACTTC.

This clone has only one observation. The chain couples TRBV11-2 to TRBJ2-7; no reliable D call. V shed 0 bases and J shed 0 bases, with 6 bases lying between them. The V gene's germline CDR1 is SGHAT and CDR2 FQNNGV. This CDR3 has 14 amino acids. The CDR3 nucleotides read TGTGCCAGCAGCTTAGATCGGTTCTCCTACGAGCAGTACTTC. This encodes CASSLDRFSYEQYF.

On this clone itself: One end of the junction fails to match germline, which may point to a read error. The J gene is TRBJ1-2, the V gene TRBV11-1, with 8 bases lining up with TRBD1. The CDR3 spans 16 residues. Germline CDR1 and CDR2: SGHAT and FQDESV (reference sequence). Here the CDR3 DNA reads TGTGACAGCAGCTTAGAGGGGGACAGGAGCAACTATAGCTACACCTTC. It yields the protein CDSSLEGDRSNYSYTF.

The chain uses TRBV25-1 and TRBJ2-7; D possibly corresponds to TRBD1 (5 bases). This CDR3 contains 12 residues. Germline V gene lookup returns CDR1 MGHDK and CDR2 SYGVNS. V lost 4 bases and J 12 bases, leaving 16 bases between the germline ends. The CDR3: CASSGTTYAPYF. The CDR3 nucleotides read TGTGCCAGCAGTGGGACAACCTACGCGCCGTACTTC.

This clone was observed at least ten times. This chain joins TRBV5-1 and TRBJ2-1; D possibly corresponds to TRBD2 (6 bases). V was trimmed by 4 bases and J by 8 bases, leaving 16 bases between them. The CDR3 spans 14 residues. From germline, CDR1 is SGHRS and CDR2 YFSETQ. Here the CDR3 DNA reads TGCGCCAGCAGCCCTACCGGGACTTCGCATGAGCAGTTCTTC. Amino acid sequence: CASSPTGTSHEQFF.

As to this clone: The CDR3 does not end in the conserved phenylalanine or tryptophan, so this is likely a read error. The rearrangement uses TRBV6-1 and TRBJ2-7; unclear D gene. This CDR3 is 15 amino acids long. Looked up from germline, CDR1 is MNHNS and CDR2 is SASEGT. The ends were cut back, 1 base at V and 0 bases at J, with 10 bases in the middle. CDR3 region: CASSEVEYNSYEQYY. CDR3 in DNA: TGTGCCAGCAGTGAAGTGGAGTACAACTCCTACGAGCAGTACTAC.

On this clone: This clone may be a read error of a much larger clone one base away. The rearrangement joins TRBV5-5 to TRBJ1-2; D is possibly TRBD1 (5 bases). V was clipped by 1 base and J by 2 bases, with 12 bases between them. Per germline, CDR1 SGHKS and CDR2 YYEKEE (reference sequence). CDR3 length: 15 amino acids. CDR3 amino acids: CASSLSNAGNYGYTF. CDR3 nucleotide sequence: TGTGCCAGCAGCTTGTCCAACGCAGGGAACTATGGCTACACCTTC.

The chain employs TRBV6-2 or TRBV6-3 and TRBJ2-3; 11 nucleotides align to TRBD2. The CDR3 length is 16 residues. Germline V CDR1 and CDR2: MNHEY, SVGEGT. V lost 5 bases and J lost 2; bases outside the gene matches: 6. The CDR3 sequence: CASSPTSGGYTDTQYF. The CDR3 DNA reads TGTGCCAGCAGTCCTACTAGCGGGGGATACACAGATACGCAGTATTTT.

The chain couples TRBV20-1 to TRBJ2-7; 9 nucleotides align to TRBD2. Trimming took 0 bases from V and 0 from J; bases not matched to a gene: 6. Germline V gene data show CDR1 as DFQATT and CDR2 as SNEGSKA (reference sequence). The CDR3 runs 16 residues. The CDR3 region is CSARDQERGDSYEQYF. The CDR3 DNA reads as TGCAGTGCTAGAGATCAGGAGCGGGGGGACTCCTACGAGCAGTACTTC.

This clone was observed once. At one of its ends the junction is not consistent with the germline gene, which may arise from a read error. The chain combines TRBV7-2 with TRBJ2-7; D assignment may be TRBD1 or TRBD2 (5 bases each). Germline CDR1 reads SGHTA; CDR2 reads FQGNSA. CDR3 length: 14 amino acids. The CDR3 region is CASSPTWGYYDQYF. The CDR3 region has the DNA TGTGCCAGCAGCCCAACGTGGGGGTACTACGATCAGTACTTC.

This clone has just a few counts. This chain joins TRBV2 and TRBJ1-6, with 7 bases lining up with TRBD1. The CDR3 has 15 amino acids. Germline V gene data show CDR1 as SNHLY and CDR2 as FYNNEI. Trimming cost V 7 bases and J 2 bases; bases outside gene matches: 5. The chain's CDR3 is CASKGANTYNSPLHF. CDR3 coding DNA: TGTGCCAGCAAGGGGGCCAACACCTATAATTCACCCCTCCACTTT.

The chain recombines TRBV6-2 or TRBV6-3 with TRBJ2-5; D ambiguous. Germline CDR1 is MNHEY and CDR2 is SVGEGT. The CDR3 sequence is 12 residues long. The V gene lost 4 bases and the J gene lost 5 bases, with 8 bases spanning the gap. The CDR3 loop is CASSLVGETQYF. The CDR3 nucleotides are TGTGCCAGCAGTTTAGTCGGGGAGACCCAGTACTTC.

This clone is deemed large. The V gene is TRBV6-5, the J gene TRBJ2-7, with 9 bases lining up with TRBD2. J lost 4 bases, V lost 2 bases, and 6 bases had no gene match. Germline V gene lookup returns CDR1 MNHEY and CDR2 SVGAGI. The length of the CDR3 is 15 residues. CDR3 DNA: TGTGCCAGCAGTTACGCTAGCGGGAATTATTACGAGCAGTACTTC. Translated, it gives CASSYASGNYYEQYF.

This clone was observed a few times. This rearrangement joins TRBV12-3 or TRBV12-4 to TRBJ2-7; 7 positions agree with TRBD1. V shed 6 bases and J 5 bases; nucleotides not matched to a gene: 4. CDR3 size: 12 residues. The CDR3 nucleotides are TGTGCCAGCAGACAGGGGACGGACGAGCAGTACTTC. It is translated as CASRQGTDEQYF.

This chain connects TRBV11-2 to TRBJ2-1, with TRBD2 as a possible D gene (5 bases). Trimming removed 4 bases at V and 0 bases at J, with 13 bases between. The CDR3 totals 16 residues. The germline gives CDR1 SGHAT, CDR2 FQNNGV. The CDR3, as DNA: TGTGCCAGCAGCTCCGGGGTGGTCAACTCCTACAATGAGCAGTTCTTC. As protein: CASSSGVVNSYNEQFF.

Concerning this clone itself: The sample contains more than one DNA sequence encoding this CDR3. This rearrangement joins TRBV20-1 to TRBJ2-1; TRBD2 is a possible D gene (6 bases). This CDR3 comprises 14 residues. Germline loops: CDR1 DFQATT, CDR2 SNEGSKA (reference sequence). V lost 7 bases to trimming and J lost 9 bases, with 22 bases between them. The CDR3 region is CSVRAGGPASEQFF. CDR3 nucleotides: TGCAGTGTACGGGCTGGAGGGCCCGCCAGTGAGCAGTTCTTC.

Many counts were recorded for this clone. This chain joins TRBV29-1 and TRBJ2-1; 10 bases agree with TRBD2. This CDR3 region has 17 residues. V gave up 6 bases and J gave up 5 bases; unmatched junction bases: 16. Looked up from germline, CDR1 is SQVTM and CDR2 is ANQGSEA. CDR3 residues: CSVPAPSGTSANNEQFF. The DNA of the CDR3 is TGCAGCGTCCCGGCCCCGTCCGGGACTAGCGCAAACAATGAGCAGTTCTTC.

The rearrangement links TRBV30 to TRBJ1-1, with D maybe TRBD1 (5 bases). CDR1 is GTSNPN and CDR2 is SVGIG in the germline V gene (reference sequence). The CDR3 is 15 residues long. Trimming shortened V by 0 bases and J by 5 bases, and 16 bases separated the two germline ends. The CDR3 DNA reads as TGTGCCTGGAGTGTCCCGGGGGGGGAATGGACTGAAGCTTTCTTT. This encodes CAWSVPGGEWTEAFF.

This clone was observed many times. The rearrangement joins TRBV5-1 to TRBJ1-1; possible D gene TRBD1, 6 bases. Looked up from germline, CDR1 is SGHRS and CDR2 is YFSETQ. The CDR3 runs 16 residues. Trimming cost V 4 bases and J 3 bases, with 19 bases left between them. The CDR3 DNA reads TGCGCCAGCAGCACGAGGGGGGCGGGAGCGTACACTGAAGCTTTCTTT. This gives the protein CASSTRGAGAYTEAFF. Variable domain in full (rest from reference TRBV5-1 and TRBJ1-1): KAGVTQTPRYLIKTRGQQVTLSCSPISGHRSVSWYQQTPGQGLQFLFEYFSETQRNKGNFPGRFSGRQFSNSRSEMNVSTLELGDSALYLCASSTRGAGAYTEAFFGQGTRLTVV.

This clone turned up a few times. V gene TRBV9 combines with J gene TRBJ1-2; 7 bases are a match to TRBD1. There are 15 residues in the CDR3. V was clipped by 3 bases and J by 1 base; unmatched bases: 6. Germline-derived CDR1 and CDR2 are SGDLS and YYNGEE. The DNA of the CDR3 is TGTGCCAGCAGCGAGGGGACAGTGGTTAACTATGGCTACACCTTC. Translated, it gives CASSEGTVVNYGYTF.

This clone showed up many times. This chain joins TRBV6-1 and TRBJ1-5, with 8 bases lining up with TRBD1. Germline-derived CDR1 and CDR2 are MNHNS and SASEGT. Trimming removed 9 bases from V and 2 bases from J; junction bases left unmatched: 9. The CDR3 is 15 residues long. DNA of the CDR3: TGTGCCAGTTGGGCAGGGGGCTCGGGCAATCAGCCCCAGCATTTT. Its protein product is CASWAGGSGNQPQHF.

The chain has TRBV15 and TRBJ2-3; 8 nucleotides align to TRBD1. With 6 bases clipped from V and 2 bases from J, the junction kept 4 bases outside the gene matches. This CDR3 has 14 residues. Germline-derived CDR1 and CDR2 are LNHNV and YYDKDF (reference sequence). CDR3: CATSPGGPTDTQYF. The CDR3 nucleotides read TGTGCCACCAGTCCAGGGGGCCCCACAGATACGCAGTATTTT. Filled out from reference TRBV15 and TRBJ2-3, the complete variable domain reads DAMVIQNPRYQVTQFGKPVTLSCSQTLNHNVMYWYQQKSSQAPKLLFHYYDKDFNNEADTPDNFQSRRPNTSFCFLDIRSPGLGDTAMYLCATSPGGPTDTQYFGPGTRLTVL.